These T cell receptor beta chains were read from a single sample in a study of CD8+CD57+ T cells in acquired aplastic anemia. TCRdb reprocessed the reads with MiXCR, giving one entry per CDR3 protein. The sample shows about 160,000 distinct CDR3 sequences, about half of them seen only once. The sequenced sample was sorted CD4+, CD8+, or CD8+CD57+ T cells (not recorded which) from PBMCs. The receptors derive from a human donor with aplastic anemia. CDR3s include the opening cysteine and the closing phenylalanine or tryptophan. A D gene is named only where the DNA matches it firmly. Not all rows give a size; the values are once, few, many and, for expanded clones, a class.

d_call j_call v_call clone_size cdr3_aa cdr3_nt
. TRBJ1-1 TRBV12-3/TRBV12-4 many CASAIDNSLPEAFF TGTGCCAGCGCTATAGATAACAGTCTCCCTGAAGCTTTCTTT
. TRBJ2-5 TRBV2 . CASRVGQLGETRYF TGTGCCAGTCGAGTCGGGCAGTTGGGGGAGACCCGGTACTTC
. TRBJ2-7 TRBV10-3 . CAISYDLGASYEQYF TGTGCCATCAGTTACGACCTGGGGGCCTCCTACGAGCAGTACTTC
TRBD1 TRBJ2-5 TRBV2 many CASRRDRGQQETQYF TGTGCCAGCAGGAGGGACAGGGGACAACAAGAGACCCAGTACTTC
. TRBJ2-5 TRBV15 . CATSSQYTRSTQETQYF TGTGCCACCAGCAGCCAATACACTAGATCCACCCAAGAGACCCAGTACTTC
. TRBJ1-1 TRBV15 . CATSRDFVQNTEAFF TGTGCCACCAGCAGAGATTTCGTGCAGAACACTGAAGCTTTCTTT
. TRBJ1-5 TRBV5-1 many CASSPAGQDSNQPQHF TGCGCCAGCAGCCCCGCGGGGCAGGATAGCAATCAGCCCCAGCATTTT
. TRBJ1-6 TRBV15 . CATSRERGGDSPLHF TGTGCCACCAGCAGAGAGCGCGGTGGGGATTCACCCCTCCACTTT
. TRBJ2-7 TRBV7-8 . CARSYRRGGSYEQHF TGTGCCCGCAGCTATAGGCGGGGCGGCTCCTACGAGCAGCACTTC
TRBD1 TRBJ1-2 TRBV10-3 once CASSRDRVHGYTF TGTGCCAGCAGCAGGGACAGGGTCCATGGCTACACCTTC
. TRBJ1-6 TRBV10-1 . CASSEGVDSPLHF TGCGCCAGCAGTGAAGGGGTGGACTCACCCCTCCACTTT
TRBD1 TRBJ2-2 TRBV7-8 many CASSPFGTGWGTGELFF TGTGCCAGCAGCCCTTTTGGGACAGGGTGGGGTACCGGGGAGCTGTTTTTT
TRBD1 TRBJ1-2 TRBV12-5 . CASGAGGRSGGYTF TGTGCTAGTGGAGCAGGGGGCCGGAGCGGGGGCTACACCTTC
. TRBJ2-3 TRBV4-1 . CASSSQWGAVTRTDTQYF TGCGCCAGCAGCAGCCAGTGGGGGGCCGTTACCCGCACAGATACGCAGTATTTT
. TRBJ1-5 TRBV25-1 many CASSEIEGVGGWLHF TGTGCCAGCAGTGAAATTGAGGGGGTCGGGGGGTGGCTGCATTTT
TRBD1 TRBJ2-1 TRBV6-5 few CASKEPGQGGSEQFF TGTGCCAGCAAGGAACCGGGACAGGGAGGGTCTGAGCAGTTCTTC
. TRBJ1-1 TRBV2 . CASSKTPMVGNTEAFF TGTGCCAGCAGTAAAACTCCGATGGTGGGGAACACTGAAGCTTTCTTT
. TRBJ1-2 TRBV19 many CASRKSIYGYTF TGTGCCAGTAGGAAGTCCATTTATGGCTACACCTTC
TRBD1 TRBJ1-5 TRBV24-1 many CATRAGQGNQPQHF TGTGCCACCAGAGCGGGACAGGGGAATCAGCCCCAGCATTTT
. TRBJ2-5 TRBV28 few CASSLTSPLQETQYF TGTGCCAGCAGTTTAACCTCTCCTCTCCAAGAGACCCAGTACTTC
. TRBJ2-1 TRBV9 few CACSATGYNEQFF TGTGCCTGCAGTGCTACGGGTTACAATGAGCAGTTCTTC
TRBD1 TRBJ1-3 TRBV10-3 few CAISPGTGGGNTIYF TGTGCCATCAGTCCTGGGACAGGGGGTGGAAACACCATATATTTT
. TRBJ2-5 TRBV18 . CASSPGVLETQYF TGTGCCAGCTCACCAGGTGTACTGGAGACCCAGTACTTC
. TRBJ1-4 TRBV20-1 . CSARAGEKLFF TGCAGTGCTAGGGCAGGGGAAAAACTGTTTTTT
. TRBJ1-1 TRBV30 . CAWSVGGTEAFF TGTGCCTGGAGTGTGGGGGGCACTGAAGCTTTCTTT
. TRBJ2-2 TRBV4-3 . CASSQVSGANTGELFF TGCGCCAGCAGCCAAGTGTCCGGTGCGAACACCGGGGAGCTGTTTTTT
. TRBJ1-1 TRBV6-5 many CASSPGGRTEAFF TGTGCCAGCAGCCCGGGGGGGAGGACTGAAGCTTTCTTT
. TRBJ2-7 TRBV19 many CASSIGQGGTLGYEQYF TGTGCCAGTAGTATCGGGCAGGGGGGAACCCTAGGCTACGAGCAGTACTTC
TRBD1 TRBJ1-3 TRBV9 . CASSPGTASGNTIYF TGTGCCAGCAGCCCCGGGACAGCCTCTGGAAACACCATATATTTT
. TRBJ2-7 TRBV2 few CASKGEGNEQYF TGTGCCAGCAAAGGCGAGGGCAACGAGCAGTACTTC
TRBD1 TRBJ1-1 TRBV11-1 many CASSSGTANTEAFF TGTGCCAGCAGCTCCGGGACAGCGAACACTGAAGCTTTCTTT
TRBD2 TRBJ2-7 TRBV12-3/TRBV12-4 many CASSSGGAIYEQYF TGTGCCAGCAGTTCGGGGGGGGCGATCTACGAGCAGTACTTC
TRBD1 TRBJ1-4 TRBV5-4 . CASSLDRDRGPANEKLFF TGTGCCAGCAGCCTGGACAGGGACAGGGGACCTGCTAATGAAAAACTGTTTTTT
. TRBJ2-7 TRBV14 once CASSQGYSREQYF TGTGCCAGCAGCCAAGGTTATAGTCGGGAGCAGTACTTC
. TRBJ1-2 TRBV20-1 . CSARQGYTF TGCAGTGCTAGACAGGGCTACACCTTC
TRBD2 TRBJ2-3 TRBV12-3/TRBV12-4 many CASSLRAGLDTQYF TGTGCCAGCAGTTTAAGAGCGGGGTTAGATACGCAGTATTTT
. TRBJ1-2 TRBV11-1 . CASSSRGKRVKFSYGYTF TGTGCCAGCAGCTCCAGAGGCAAACGGGTGAAGTTTTCCTATGGCTACACCTTC
. TRBJ1-6 TRBV19 . CASRDTYNSPLHF TGTGCCAGTAGAGATACCTATAATTCACCCCTCCACTTT
. TRBJ2-7 TRBV6-5 . CASSYQGHEQYF TGTGCCAGCAGTTACCAGGGCCACGAGCAGTACTTC
. TRBJ2-3 TRBV7-2 many CASRGVGTDTQYF TGTGCCAGCAGAGGGGTGGGCACAGATACGCAGTATTTT